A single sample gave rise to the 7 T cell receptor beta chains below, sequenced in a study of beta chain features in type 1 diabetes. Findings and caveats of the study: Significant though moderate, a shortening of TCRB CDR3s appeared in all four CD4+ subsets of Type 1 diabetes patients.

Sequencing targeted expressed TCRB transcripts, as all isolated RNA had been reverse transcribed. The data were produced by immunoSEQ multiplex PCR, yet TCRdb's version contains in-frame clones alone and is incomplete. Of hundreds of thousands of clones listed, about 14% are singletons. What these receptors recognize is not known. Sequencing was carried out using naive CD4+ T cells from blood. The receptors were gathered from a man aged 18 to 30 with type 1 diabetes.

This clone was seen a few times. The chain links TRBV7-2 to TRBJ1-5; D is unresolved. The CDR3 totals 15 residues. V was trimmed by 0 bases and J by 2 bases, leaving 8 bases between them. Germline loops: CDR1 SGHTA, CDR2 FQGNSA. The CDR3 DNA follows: TGTGCCAGCAGCTTAGCTGTATACCGCAATCAGCCCCAGCATTTT. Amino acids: CASSLAVYRNQPQHF.

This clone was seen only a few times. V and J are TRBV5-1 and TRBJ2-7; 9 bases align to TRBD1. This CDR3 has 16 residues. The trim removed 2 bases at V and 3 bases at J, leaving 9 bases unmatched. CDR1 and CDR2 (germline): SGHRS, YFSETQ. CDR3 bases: TGCGCCAGCAGCTTACTATCCGGGACAGGGAACTACGAGCAGTACTTC. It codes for CASSLLSGTGNYEQYF.

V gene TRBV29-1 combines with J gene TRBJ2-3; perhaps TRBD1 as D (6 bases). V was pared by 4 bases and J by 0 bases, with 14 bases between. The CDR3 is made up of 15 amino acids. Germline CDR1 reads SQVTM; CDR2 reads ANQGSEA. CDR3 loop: CSVVRTAKSTDTQYF. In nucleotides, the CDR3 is TGCAGCGTTGTCAGGACAGCAAAGAGCACAGATACGCAGTATTTT.

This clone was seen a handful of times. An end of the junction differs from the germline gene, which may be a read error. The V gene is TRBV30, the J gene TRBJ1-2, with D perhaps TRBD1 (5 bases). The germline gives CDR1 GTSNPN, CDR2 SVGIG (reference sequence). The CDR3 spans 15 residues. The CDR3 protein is CARRVWTSINYGYTF. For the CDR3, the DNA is TGTGCCCGGAGAGTCTGGACATCGATTAACTATGGCTACACCTTC.

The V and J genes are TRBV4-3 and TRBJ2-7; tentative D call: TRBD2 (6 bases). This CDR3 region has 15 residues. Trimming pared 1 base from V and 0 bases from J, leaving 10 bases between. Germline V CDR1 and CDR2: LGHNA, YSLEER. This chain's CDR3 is CASSQGRASSYEQYF. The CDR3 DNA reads TGCGCCAGCAGCCAAGGGAGGGCTAGCTCCTACGAGCAGTACTTC.

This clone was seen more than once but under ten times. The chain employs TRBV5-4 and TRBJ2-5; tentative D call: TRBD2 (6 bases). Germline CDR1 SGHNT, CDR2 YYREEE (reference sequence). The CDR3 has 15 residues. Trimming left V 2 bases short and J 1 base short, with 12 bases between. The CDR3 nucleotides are TGTGCCAGCAGCTTTGGCGGGGAACGCCAAGAGACCCAGTACTTC. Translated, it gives CASSFGGERQETQYF.

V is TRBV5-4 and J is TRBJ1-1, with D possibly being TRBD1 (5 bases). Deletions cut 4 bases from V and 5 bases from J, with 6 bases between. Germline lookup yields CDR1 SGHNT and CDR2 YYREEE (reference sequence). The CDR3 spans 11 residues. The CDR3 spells CASSGGTEAFF. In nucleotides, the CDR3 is TGTGCCAGCAGCGGGGGAACTGAAGCTTTCTTT.